A selection of T cell receptor beta chains follows, all from one sample in a study of T cell clonotyping in hematopoietic cell transplantation. Profiling relied on immunoSEQ multiplex PCR, and the TCRdb table lists in-frame clones only, not all of them. The table records 35,000 to 45,000 clones, roughly 94% of them present only once. The material sequenced was peripheral blood mononuclear cells. The receptor source for this set is a woman in her forties or fifties in good health. Some clones in this sample may be carry-over from other donors' samples. The conserved cysteine and the conserved F or W are not part of the CDR3 here. A D gene is named only where the DNA matches it firmly.

CDR3 protein: ASSERASSNQPQH; V gene: TRBV6-1; J gene: TRBJ1-5; CDR3 length: 13; D gene: .
CDR3 protein: ASSLLLRGGYEQY; V gene: TRBV5-5; J gene: TRBJ2-7; CDR3 length: 13; D gene: TRBD2
CDR3 protein: ASSSPGLIDTQY; V gene: TRBV7-3; J gene: TRBJ2-3; CDR3 length: 12; D gene: .
CDR3 protein: ASSLDTRRGQEKLF; V gene: TRBV5-1; J gene: TRBJ1-4; CDR3 length: 14; D gene: TRBD1
CDR3 protein: ASSYSSEQY; V gene: TRBV6-5; J gene: TRBJ2-7; CDR3 length: 9; D gene: .
CDR3 protein: ASSSPPASAWTLSYGYT; V gene: TRBV10-1; J gene: TRBJ1-2; CDR3 length: 17; D gene: .
CDR3 protein: ASSRRDRDNSPLH; V gene: TRBV18; J gene: TRBJ1-6; CDR3 length: 13; D gene: TRBD1
CDR3 protein: ASSLARGVETQY; V gene: TRBV11-3; J gene: TRBJ2-5; CDR3 length: 12; D gene: .
CDR3 protein: ASSSSAEREQF; V gene: TRBV7-6; J gene: TRBJ2-1; CDR3 length: 11; D gene: .
CDR3 protein: ATTVASGNNEQF; V gene: TRBV19; J gene: TRBJ2-1; CDR3 length: 12; D gene: TRBD2
CDR3 protein: ASSIADNQPQH; V gene: TRBV19; J gene: TRBJ1-5; CDR3 length: 11; D gene: .
CDR3 protein: ASSPTSGSYEQY; V gene: TRBV6-6; J gene: TRBJ2-7; CDR3 length: 12; D gene: TRBD2
CDR3 protein: ASSPRDVPLH; V gene: TRBV7-9; J gene: TRBJ1-6; CDR3 length: 10; D gene: .